This T cell receptor (beta chain) was captured by sequencing in a study of identifying expanded T cells in peripheral blood. Study-level findings and limits: Over around two and four weeks, about 15 and 19 clones changed, versus around 1.2 between replicates.

Remarks on this clone: Its matching antigen is unknown.

The CDR3 covers 14 residues. Germline-derived CDR1 and CDR2 are ENHRY and SYGVKD. The V end lost 4 bases, the J end lost 7 bases, and 13 bases lay between the germline ends. No infections or other immune events were documented during collection. The table came from immunoSEQ multiplex PCR; TCRdb's copy has only in-frame clones and leaves some out. The sample yields 70,000 or so clones, about 90% seen once. The material sequenced was blood. J is TRBJ2-2 and V is TRBV10-3, with D maybe TRBD1 (5 bases). The sequence was collected from a person aged 18-70 years in good health. The CDR3 here is CAISAIQGSGELFF. CDR3 coding DNA: TGTGCCATCAGTGCAATCCAGGGTAGCGGGGAGCTGTTTTTT.